This is a list of T cell receptor beta chains from one sample in a study of blood T cell repertoires in COVID-19. The assay was immunoSEQ multiplex PCR, and TCRdb's table has in-frame clones only and misses some. In the table there are fewer than 250,000 clones, under 90% of which are singletons. Sequencing was done on a sample of peripheral blood. These receptors were collected from a human donor in a cohort sampled during active COVID-19. Each CDR3 is given with its conserved first and last residue. Each record gives: CDR3 protein, CDR3 DNA, J gene, V gene, D gene, clone size. The D gene is left open where the match is weak. A row's size may be missing; if present it is once, few, many or a size class.

CATSRPGQRNSNQPQHF TGTGCCACCAGCAGGCCCGGACAGCGGAATAGCAATCAGCCCCAGCATTTT TRBJ1-5 TRBV15 . .
CATADYSNQPQHF TGTGCCACAGCTGATTATAGCAATCAGCCCCAGCATTTT TRBJ1-5 TRBV15 . few
CAAAGTSGGRSSYNEQFF TGTGCCGCTGCCGGGACTAGCGGGGGGCGGAGCTCCTACAATGAGCAGTTCTTC TRBJ2-1 TRBV10-3 TRBD2 .
CASSTGTGGLFRYGYTF TGTGCCAGCAGTACCGGGACAGGGGGTCTCTTTCGGTATGGCTACACCTTC TRBJ1-2 TRBV28 TRBD1 .
CASSLGQGNQPQHF TGTGCCAGCAGTTTGGGACAGGGAAACCAGCCCCAGCATTTT TRBJ1-5 TRBV27 TRBD1 .
CASSSGQGRDTQYF TGTGCCAGCAGCTCGGGACAGGGAAGGGATACGCAGTATTTT TRBJ2-3 TRBV11-3 TRBD1 .
CANHRVKGNQPQHF TGTGCCAACCACAGGGTCAAGGGCAATCAGCCCCAGCATTTT TRBJ1-5 TRBV19 . .
CASSLGLAGVSDTQYF TGCGCCAGCAGTCTCGGACTAGCGGGGGTCTCAGATACGCAGTATTTT TRBJ2-3 TRBV10-1 TRBD2 .
CASSLGRGDTQYF TGTGCCAGCAGCTTAGGTCGGGGAGATACGCAGTATTTT TRBJ2-3 TRBV7-8 . .
CASSPLGQSTDTQYF TGTGCCAGCAGCCCTTTAGGACAGAGCACAGATACGCAGTATTTT TRBJ2-3 TRBV7-3 . .
CAISVQGESQPQHF TGTGCCATCAGTGTACAGGGAGAGAGTCAGCCCCAGCATTTT TRBJ1-5 TRBV10-3 . .
CASSSGDRGEDEQYF TGTGCCAGCAGTTCGGGAGACAGGGGGGAGGACGAGCAGTACTTC TRBJ2-7 TRBV27 TRBD1 .
CAGVAGRWNTEAFF TGTGCCGGTGTTGCGGGACGTTGGAACACTGAAGCTTTCTTT TRBJ1-1 TRBV6-5 . .
CASSSRDSGANVLTF TGTGCCAGCAGCTCCCGGGACTCTGGGGCCAACGTCCTGACTTTC TRBJ2-6 TRBV7-9 . .
CASSSDSSGYIQYF TGCGCCAGCAGCTCGGACAGCTCCGGTTACATTCAGTACTTC TRBJ2-4 TRBV5-1 . .
CASSGWTGNSYNEQFF TGTGCCAGCAGCGGGTGGACAGGGAATTCCTACAATGAGCAGTTCTTC TRBJ2-1 TRBV3-1/TRBV3-2 TRBD1 .
CASSRTGTGNGYTF TGTGCCAGCAGTCGAACGGGGACAGGGAATGGCTACACCTTC TRBJ1-2 TRBV6-5 TRBD1 .
CASSASRTRGYGYTF TGTGCCAGCAGTGCCTCGAGGACTCGGGGCTATGGCTACACCTTC TRBJ1-2 TRBV28 . once
CASSVFGVSAEAFF TGTGCCAGTAGTGTCTTCGGAGTTTCCGCTGAAGCTTTCTTT TRBJ1-1 TRBV19 . .
CASSQKTFLVFYYGYTF TGCGCCAGCAGTCAGAAGACTTTCCTAGTCTTTTACTATGGCTACACCTTC TRBJ1-2 TRBV23-1 . once
CASRDLGETQYF TGTGCCAGCAGAGACCTAGGAGAGACCCAGTACTTC TRBJ2-5 TRBV11-2 . .
CASRSGGTGEAFF TGTGCCAGCAGGTCAGGCGGGACAGGGGAGGCTTTCTTT TRBJ1-1 TRBV2 TRBD1 .
CASGITSTGEGYTF TGTGCCAGTGGAATAACTTCGACAGGGGAGGGCTACACCTTC TRBJ1-2 TRBV19 TRBD1 .
CASSQGTGGSGANVLTF TGCGCCAGCAGCCAAGGGACAGGGGGATCTGGGGCCAACGTCCTGACTTTC TRBJ2-6 TRBV4-1 TRBD1 .
CASSVGAGKYNEQFF TGTGCCAGCAGCGTTGGGGCGGGGAAATACAATGAGCAGTTCTTC TRBJ2-1 TRBV11-1 . .
CASSEGQDGGYTF TGTGCCAGCAGTGAAGGGCAGGATGGCGGCTACACCTTC TRBJ1-2 TRBV2 . .
CASRGLADTGELFF TGTGCCAGCAGGGGACTAGCCGACACCGGGGAGCTGTTTTTT TRBJ2-2 TRBV2 TRBD2 .
CAARGGEHTEAFF TGTGCCGCCAGAGGAGGTGAACACACTGAAGCTTTCTTT TRBJ1-1 TRBV24-1 . .
CASSSGLAGVRETQYF TGTGCCAGCAGTTCAGGACTAGCGGGAGTAAGAGAGACCCAGTACTTC TRBJ2-5 TRBV28 TRBD2 .
CASSPQGAGSNQPQHF TGTGCCAGCAGTCCCCAGGGGGCAGGGAGCAATCAGCCCCAGCATTTT TRBJ1-5 TRBV28 TRBD1 .
CSGRGLNTEAFF TGCAGCGGTAGGGGGCTAAACACTGAAGCTTTCTTT TRBJ1-1 TRBV29-1 TRBD1 .
CASSLDTYSPLHF TGTGCCAGCAGTTTAGACACCTATTCACCCCTCCACTTT TRBJ1-6 TRBV27 . few
CASSQRDSGLGGYNEQFF TGTGCCAGCAGCCAAAGGGACAGTGGGTTGGGGGGCTACAATGAGCAGTTCTTC TRBJ2-1 TRBV3-1/TRBV3-2 . .
CASSKAGGNTGELFF TGTGCCAGTAGTAAAGCGGGGGGGAACACCGGGGAGCTGTTTTTT TRBJ2-2 TRBV19 TRBD2 .
CASSKTSGRTDTQYF TGTGCCAGCAGCAAGACTAGCGGGCGCACAGATACGCAGTATTTT TRBJ2-3 TRBV7-2 TRBD2 .
CASSLNAINEAFF TGCGCCAGCAGCTTGAATGCGATCAATGAAGCTTTCTTT TRBJ1-1 TRBV5-1 . .
CASSIRGSDTQYF TGTGCCAGTAGTATACGCGGATCAGATACGCAGTATTTT TRBJ2-3 TRBV19 . .
CASSQGGTGLYTDTQYF TGTGCCAGCAGCCAAGGCGGGACAGGGTTGTACACAGATACGCAGTATTTT TRBJ2-3 TRBV14 TRBD1 once
CASSSLGGTAFNEQFF TGTGCCAGCAGTTCTCTCGGTGGGACAGCTTTCAATGAGCAGTTCTTC TRBJ2-1 TRBV28 TRBD1 .
CASRRGFLTGAYNEQFF TGTGCCAGCAGGCGAGGGTTCCTGACAGGAGCCTACAATGAGCAGTTCTTC TRBJ2-1 TRBV6-6 . .